The 25 T cell receptor beta chains given below trace back to one sample, sequenced in a study of blood T cell repertoires in COVID-19. Repertoires were generated with immunoSEQ multiplex PCR, while TCRdb's copy carries only in-frame clones and drops some. The repertoire holds approximately 200,000 clones, with 80% to 90% as singletons. Sequences were obtained from PBMCs or T cells enriched from blood (not recorded which). All receptors come from a woman aged 18-35 years in a cohort exposed to, infected with or recovered from COVID-19 (not recorded which).

The rearrangement links TRBV2 to TRBJ2-1; 7 bases are shared with TRBD2. CDR1 is SNHLY and CDR2 is FYNNEI in the germline V gene. The CDR3 runs 11 residues. V was clipped by 4 bases and J by 9 bases; unmatched bases: 0. The CDR3 sequence is CASSGLAEQFF. The CDR3 DNA is TGTGCCAGCAGTGGACTAGCTGAGCAGTTCTTC. Combining the CDR3 with reference TRBV2 and TRBJ2-1 gives the whole variable domain EPEVTQTPSHQVTQMGQEVILRCVPISNHLYFYWYRQILGQKVEFLVSFYNNEISEKSEIFDDQFSVERPDGSNFTLKIRSTKLEDSAMYFCASSGLAEQFFGPGTRLTVL.

Only a few counts were recorded for this clone. The chain joins TRBV11-3 to TRBJ1-1; D perhaps matches TRBD1 (6 bases). Germline CDR1 SGHNT, CDR2 YENEEA. The CDR3 loop spans 16 amino acids. V shed 7 bases and J shed 8 bases, with 26 bases lying between them. CDR3 sequence (DNA): TGTGCCAGCAAAAACCGGCCAGGGGCCGATATGAGGGAAGCTTTCTTT. Protein: CASKNRPGADMREAFF.

The CDR3 bases are TGTGCCAGCAGGGACGTACAGGGGGCTGGTACTGAAGCTTTCTTT. It is translated as CASRDVQGAGTEAFF. The chain couples TRBV6-5 to TRBJ1-1, with 9 bases fitting TRBD1. Per germline, CDR1 MNHEY and CDR2 SVGAGI. The CDR3 runs to 15 residues. J gave up 5 bases and V 6 bases, and 10 bases lay outside the gene matches.

The rearrangement uses TRBV18 and TRBJ2-7; D is ambiguous. The germline V and J ends were trimmed by 2 bases and 1 base, with 18 bases remaining between them. Germline V gives CDR1 KGHSH, CDR2 LQKENI. This CDR3 has 17 amino acids. CDR3 protein: CASSPILLPRFSYEQYF. CDR3 nucleotides: TGTGCCAGCTCACCAATTCTCCTCCCCCGGTTTTCCTACGAGCAGTACTTC. The full variable domain, rest sourced from reference TRBV18 and TRBJ2-7, is NAGVMQNPRHLVRRRGQEARLRCSPMKGHSHVYWYRQLPEEGLKFMVYLQKENIIDESGMPKERFSAEFPKEGPSILRIQQVVRGDSAAYFCASSPILLPRFSYEQYFGPGTRLTVT.

This chain connects TRBV13 to TRBJ2-5, with a tentative D call TRBD1 (6 bases). Trimming stripped 5 bases from V and 5 bases from J, with 12 bases between. The length of the CDR3 is 13 residues. Per germline, CDR1 PRHDT and CDR2 FYEKMQ (reference sequence). The CDR3 coding sequence is TGTGCCAGCAGCCAACAGGGTGTTGAGACCCAGTACTTC. As protein: CASSQQGVETQYF.

This clone appeared a few times. This chain links TRBV7-8 with TRBJ2-6; weak D call: TRBD1 (7 bases). This CDR3 is 18 amino acids long. Germline V gene data show CDR1 as SGHVS and CDR2 as FQNEAQ. Trimming stripped 5 bases from V and 0 bases from J, with 17 bases between. CDR3 region: CASSHIRGALSGANVLTF. The CDR3 DNA reads as TGTGCCAGCAGCCATATCAGGGGGGCCCTCTCTGGGGCCAACGTCCTGACTTTC.

The genes are TRBV6-5 and TRBJ2-7; the match to TRBD2 covers 8 bases. Germline trimming cut 5 bases from V and 2 bases from J; bases unmatched to any gene: 5. Germline CDR1 reads MNHEY; CDR2 reads SVGAGI. The CDR3 extends over 14 amino acids. CDR3 sequence reads: CASSMGTRAYEQYF. As DNA, the CDR3 is TGTGCCAGCAGTATGGGGACTAGAGCCTACGAGCAGTACTTC.

This clone was observed once. CDR3 region: CASSPTGGSYEQYF. The CDR3 region has the DNA TGTGCCAGCAGCCCTACTGGCGGTTCTTACGAGCAGTACTTC. The gene calls are TRBV11-2 and TRBJ2-7; no clear D. The germline CDR1 and CDR2 sequences are SGHAT and FQNNGV. The CDR3 totals 14 residues. Trimming pared 5 bases from V and 4 bases from J, leaving 15 bases between.

The chain links TRBV25-1 to TRBJ2-3; 8 nucleotides match TRBD2. This CDR3 has 17 residues. Trimming took 2 bases from V and 4 from J; bases not matched to a gene: 11. Germline CDR1 reads MGHDK; CDR2 reads SYGVNS. The CDR3 DNA is TGTGCCAGCAGTGAAGTCGGGAGGGCCGTCTTTGCAGATACGCAGTATTTT. Translated: CASSEVGRAVFADTQYF.

The CDR3 DNA reads TGCGCCAGCAGCTTGGCTCAGGGTGATCACAATGAGCAGTTCTTC. The encoded protein is CASSLAQGDHNEQFF. The V gene is TRBV5-1, the J gene TRBJ2-1; the D gene is possibly TRBD1 (5 bases). Germline loops: CDR1 SGHRS, CDR2 YFSETQ. Trimming shortened V by 0 bases and J by 5 bases, and 12 bases separated the two germline ends. The CDR3 runs 15 residues.

This clone occurred a few times. The V gene is TRBV29-1, the J gene TRBJ1-1; 7 positions match TRBD1. CDR1 and CDR2 (germline): SQVTM, ANQGSEA. CDR3 length: 12 residues. The J segment lost 3 bases and the V segment lost 6 bases, leaving 4 bases of the junction unmatched. Here the CDR3 DNA reads TGCAGCGTCTCCGGGACAGACACTGAAGCTTTCTTT. Its protein product is CSVSGTDTEAFF.

The chain is built from TRBV7-2 and TRBJ2-1; 13 bases match TRBD2. Germline V gene sequence: CDR1 SGHTA, CDR2 FQGNSA. The CDR3 is made up of 15 amino acids. Trimming at V came to 6 bases and at J to 8 bases, leaving 7 bases not matched to a gene. CDR3 DNA: TGTGCCAGCAGTCCCACTAGCGGGAGGGGCGATGAGCAGTTCTTC. Amino acid sequence: CASSPTSGRGDEQFF.

The rearrangement links TRBV5-1 to TRBJ2-2, with D hard to call. V lost 0 bases and J 4 bases, leaving 4 bases between the germline ends. The CDR3 is made up of 13 amino acids. Germline V gene data show CDR1 as SGHRS and CDR2 as YFSETQ. The CDR3 is CASSLVVTGELFF. DNA of the CDR3: TGCGCCAGCAGCTTGGTAGTCACCGGGGAGCTGTTTTTT.

This chain joins TRBV21-1 and TRBJ2-3; the table's D gene call, TRBD2, was not cross checked with the DNA. TRBV21-1 is a documented pseudogene. The CDR3 is 17 amino acids. This chain's CDR3 is CASTSGTSGSGTDTQYF. CDR3 DNA: TGTGCCAGCACCTCCGGGACTAGCGGGAGTGGCACAGATACGCAGTATTTT.

The CDR3 is CASSFGVPFPNEKLFF. Here the CDR3 DNA reads TGTGCCAGCAGTTTTGGAGTTCCTTTTCCTAATGAAAAACTGTTTTTT. V gene TRBV28 combines with J gene TRBJ1-4; D gene unclear. Germline V gene lookup returns CDR1 MDHEN and CDR2 SYDVKM. The CDR3 is 16 amino acids. V was clipped by 3 bases and J by 3 bases, with 14 bases between them.

The CDR3 region has the DNA TGCGCCAGCAGCTTGGCAGGGGACAATGAAAAACTGTTTTTT. This gives the protein CASSLAGDNEKLFF. V gene TRBV5-1 combines with J gene TRBJ1-4; possible D gene TRBD1, 6 bases. V was trimmed by 0 bases and J by 5 bases, leaving 8 bases between them. This CDR3 spans 14 amino acids. Germline V gene sequence: CDR1 SGHRS, CDR2 YFSETQ.

The rearrangement links TRBV6-6 to TRBJ2-7; 7 positions match TRBD2. V shed 8 bases, J shed 1 base, and the junction held 11 bases outside the gene matches. Per germline, CDR1 MNHNY and CDR2 SVGAGI (reference sequence). CDR3 length equals 15 residues. The chain's CDR3 is CASSPGEGTSYEQYF. The CDR3 DNA reads as TGTGCCAGCTCCCCTGGGGAGGGGACTTCCTACGAGCAGTACTTC.

The rearrangement links TRBV5-1 to TRBJ2-1; D perhaps matches TRBD2 (5 bases). V was pared by 4 bases and J by 6 bases, with 14 bases between. CDR1 SGHRS and CDR2 YFSETQ come from the germline V gene. The CDR3 is 14 residues long. The CDR3 here is CASSAGSSFNEQFF. The CDR3, as DNA: TGCGCCAGCAGCGCGGGTTCCTCTTTCAATGAGCAGTTCTTC.

V usage is TRBV6-5 and J usage is TRBJ1-1; the match to TRBD1 covers 11 bases. Germline V lookup: CDR1 MNHEY, CDR2 SVGAGI. Unmatched junction bases numbered 5, after V lost 4 bases and J lost 4 bases. The CDR3 runs 15 residues. CDR3 protein: CASSFVGTGGTEAFF. CDR3 DNA sequence: TGTGCCAGCAGTTTTGTCGGGACAGGGGGCACTGAAGCTTTCTTT.

The V gene is TRBV7-9, the J gene TRBJ1-3, with D possibly being TRBD1 (6 bases). The CDR3 runs to 15 residues. Germline-derived CDR1 and CDR2 are SEHNR and FQNEAQ (reference sequence). V was clipped by 5 bases and J by 0 bases, with 11 bases between them. The CDR3 DNA is TGTGCCAGCAGCCGAACAGGGTCCTCTGGAAACACCATATATTTT. It encodes CASSRTGSSGNTIYF.

V and J are TRBV19 and TRBJ1-5, with D possibly being TRBD1 (6 bases). Trimming removed 5 bases from V and 4 bases from J, with 15 bases in between. This CDR3 is built from 15 residues. Germline V gene lookup returns CDR1 LNHDA and CDR2 SQIVND (reference sequence). The CDR3 is CASSQAGAGNQPQHF. CDR3 bases: TGTGCCAGTAGTCAGGCGGGGGCTGGGAATCAGCCCCAGCATTTT.

The V call is TRBV24-1, the J call TRBJ1-4, with a tentative D call TRBD1 (5 bases). The length of the CDR3 is 15 residues. Germline V gene lookup returns CDR1 KGHDR and CDR2 SFDVKD. The germline V and J ends were trimmed by 2 bases and 8 bases, with 14 bases remaining between them. The CDR3 region is CATSDSREGREKLFF. In nucleotides, the CDR3 is TGTGCCACCAGTGATTCCAGGGAAGGAAGGGAAAAACTGTTTTTT.

The rearrangement links TRBV7-3 to TRBJ2-5; 7 nucleotides line up with TRBD2. The CDR3 loop spans 14 amino acids. V shed 5 bases and J 0 bases; nucleotides not matched to a gene: 3. Per the germline V gene, CDR1 is SGHTA and CDR2 is FQGTGA. CDR3 region: CASSAGTNQETQYF. DNA of the CDR3: TGTGCCAGCAGCGCCGGGACTAACCAAGAGACCCAGTACTTC.

This clone was counted only a few times. The chain carries TRBV2 and TRBJ2-1, with D possibly being TRBD1 (6 bases). The CDR3 extends over 14 amino acids. V lost 4 bases, J lost 4 bases, and 11 bases lay in between. Germline V CDR1 and CDR2: SNHLY, FYNNEI. In DNA, the CDR3 is TGTGCCAGCAGTGTGCAAGGACAGTACAATGAGCAGTTCTTC. This sequence encodes CASSVQGQYNEQFF.

This clone was picked up a small number of times. The CDR3 DNA is TGTGCCAGCAGCGTAGTACAGGGCCATGAGCAGTTCTTC. Translating it yields CASSVVQGHEQFF. V is TRBV9 and J is TRBJ2-1; tentatively, D is TRBD1 (6 bases). CDR3 length: 13 residues. Trimming took off 0 bases at V and 8 bases at J, with 9 bases between the two ends. Germline assignment: CDR1 SGDLS and CDR2 YYNGEE.